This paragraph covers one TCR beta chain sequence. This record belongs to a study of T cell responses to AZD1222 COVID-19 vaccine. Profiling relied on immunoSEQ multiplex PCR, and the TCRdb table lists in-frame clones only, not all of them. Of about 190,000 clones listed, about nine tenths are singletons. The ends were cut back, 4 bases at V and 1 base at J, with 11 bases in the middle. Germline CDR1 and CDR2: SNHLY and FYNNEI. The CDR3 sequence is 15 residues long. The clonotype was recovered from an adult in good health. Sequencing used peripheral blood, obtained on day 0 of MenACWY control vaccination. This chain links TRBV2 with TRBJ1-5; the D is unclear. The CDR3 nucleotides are TGTGCCAGCAGTGTAGAGACGGCGAGCAATCAGCCCCAGCATTTT. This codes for CASSVETASNQPQHF.